This T cell receptor beta chain was sequenced in a study of shared clonotypes between healthy human individuals. Study-level information: Each donor contributed plates that comprised three CD4 naive, three CD4 memory, two CD8 naive and one CD8 memory.

V lost 5 bases, J lost 4 bases, and 13 bases stayed unmatched. CDR3 length: 16 residues. CDR1 and CDR2 (germline): PRHDT, FYEKMQ (reference sequence). Selected positively for CCR7 and CD45RO-negative, naive CD8 cells excluded terminally differentiated effector memory CD45RA+ cells. Healthy and HIV-negative, the adult donors had no recent acute infections or vaccinations. Data came from immunoSEQ multiplex PCR; TCRdb stores just in-frame clones and leaves some out. This table has around 1,900,000 clones, roughly 93% appearing once. The rearrangement joins TRBV13 to TRBJ2-7; 8 bases align to TRBD2. The receptor's source is a man younger than 35 in good health. Some clones in this sample may be carry-over from other donors' samples. The sample comprised naive CD8+ T cells from PBMCs. CDR3 coding DNA: TGTGCCAGCAGCGCCCAATCAATAGCGGGACAATACGAGCAGTACTTC. Translating gives CASSAQSIAGQYEQYF.